This TCR beta chain was found in a study of human T cells and chemical hapten exposure. This clonotype was recorded many times. The antigen remains unidentified. CDR1 MNHEY and CDR2 SVGAGI come from the germline V gene. This CDR3 is built from 14 residues. V was clipped by 2 bases and J by 4 bases, with 12 bases between them. Noted time point: pre-sensitization, week 0. Described treatment: therapeutic diphenylcyclopropenone sensitization with weekly scalp DPC. Prior to each patch test being applied, blood was drawn. TCRdb re-called the RACE reads through MiXCR, storing one row per CDR3 protein. The sample lists some 360,000 distinct CDR3 sequences, 5.1% seen once, with approximately 2.8% in the top ten. General observations from the study: Expanded TCRs clustered into significantly more large CDR3 similarity groups than controls, the analysis revealed.

The source is a woman in her forties or fifties with alopecia areata. Some clones in this sample may be carry-over from other donors' samples. This chain links TRBV6-5 with TRBJ2-7; the D is unclear. Source: whole blood, taken in connection with sensitization to the hapten diphenylcyclopropenone (DPC). The CDR3 sequence is CASSYGRAPYEQYF. The CDR3 DNA reads TGTGCCAGCAGTTACGGACGGGCCCCATACGAGCAGTACTTC.